A selection of T cell receptor beta chains follows, all from one sample in a study of cytomegalovirus exposure and HLA in healthy donors. Profiled with immunoSEQ multiplex PCR; TCRdb holds only in-frame clones, not every one. Counted here are 150,000 to 200,000 clones, around 78% occurring once; the ten biggest clones make up approximately 2%. The sample was PBMCs. The receptors derive from a woman between 25 and 40 years old in good health and CMV-seropositive. CDR3s include the opening cysteine and the closing phenylalanine or tryptophan. Each record gives: J gene, V gene, CDR3 protein.

j_gene: TRBJ1-6
v_gene: TRBV6-1
CDR3aa: CASTDASGGDSYNSPLHF

j_gene: TRBJ1-5
v_gene: TRBV28
CDR3aa: CASSFDRGNQPQHF

j_gene: TRBJ1-5
v_gene: TRBV5-1
CDR3aa: CASSLEAGDSNQPQHF

j_gene: TRBJ2-6
v_gene: TRBV30
CDR3aa: CASLRGARSGANVLTF

j_gene: TRBJ2-1
v_gene: TRBV6-5
CDR3aa: CASSPRGYEQFF

j_gene: TRBJ2-5
v_gene: TRBV7-2
CDR3aa: CASSLGPQTGQETQYF

j_gene: TRBJ2-5
v_gene: TRBV7-2
CDR3aa: CASSLGTSGPPETQYF

j_gene: TRBJ1-2
v_gene: TRBV12-5
CDR3aa: CASGLGSGWASGGGYTF

j_gene: TRBJ1-1
v_gene: TRBV9
CDR3aa: CASSVESGGNTEAFF

j_gene: TRBJ1-5
v_gene: TRBV7-9
CDR3aa: CASSFSGANQPQHF

j_gene: TRBJ2-3
v_gene: TRBV9
CDR3aa: CASSEERDSTTDTQYF

j_gene: TRBJ1-2
v_gene: TRBV4-3
CDR3aa: CASSQDLTGITYGYTF

j_gene: TRBJ1-2
v_gene: TRBV7-2
CDR3aa: CASSRDRLQVGGYTF

j_gene: TRBJ2-5
v_gene: TRBV7-9
CDR3aa: CASSLAPGLAGGYQETQYF

j_gene: TRBJ1-5
v_gene: TRBV30
CDR3aa: CAWSVNRGYSNQPQHF

j_gene: TRBJ2-3
v_gene: TRBV29-1
CDR3aa: CSVTTSGRTDTQYF

j_gene: TRBJ2-1
v_gene: TRBV6-4
CDR3aa: CASSVEVLAGEQFF

j_gene: TRBJ1-5
v_gene: TRBV19
CDR3aa: CASSISTGANQPQHF

j_gene: TRBJ1-1
v_gene: TRBV28
CDR3aa: CASSLTTGQNTEAFF

j_gene: TRBJ1-1
v_gene: TRBV7-9
CDR3aa: CASSSYGGAFF

j_gene: TRBJ2-1
v_gene: TRBV19
CDR3aa: CASSMGDTYNEQFF

j_gene: TRBJ2-3
v_gene: TRBV27
CDR3aa: CASSSNYLNTDTQYF

j_gene: TRBJ2-7
v_gene: TRBV28
CDR3aa: CASRETYEQYF

j_gene: TRBJ2-1
v_gene: TRBV4-1
CDR3aa: CASSRGGLAALGNEQFF

j_gene: TRBJ1-2
v_gene: TRBV5-1
CDR3aa: CASSPEQGNYGYTF

j_gene: TRBJ1-1
v_gene: TRBV7-9
CDR3aa: CASSSDKDRVTEAFF